The 30 T cell receptor beta chains presented below share a single source sample, sequenced in a study of blood T cell repertoires in COVID-19. Data came from immunoSEQ multiplex PCR; TCRdb stores just in-frame clones and leaves some out. Among about 180,000 clones listed, roughly 90% were seen once. The sample consisted of PBMCs or T cells enriched from blood (not recorded which). The receptors come from a human donor with acute COVID-19. The donor label of this sample is uncertain.

This clone appeared a single time. The chain links TRBV19 to TRBJ1-5; maybe TRBD1 (6 bases). The CDR3 sequence is 15 residues long. The V gene's germline CDR1 is LNHDA and CDR2 SQIVND (reference sequence). V gave up 7 bases and J gave up 4 bases, with 17 bases separating them. CDR3 DNA sequence: TGTGCCAGTATCCAGCTGGGGGCGAGGAATCAGCCCCAGCATTTT. Protein product: CASIQLGARNQPQHF.

The V call is TRBV2, the J call TRBJ2-1; 11 nucleotides match TRBD1. CDR3 length equals 16 residues. Germline V gene lookup returns CDR1 SNHLY and CDR2 FYNNEI. Unmatched junction bases numbered 4, after V lost 4 bases and J lost 2 bases. CDR3 DNA sequence: TGTGCCAGCAGTGTCGGGACAGGGGGGACCTACAATGAGCAGTTCTTC. Protein: CASSVGTGGTYNEQFF.

The chain joins TRBV29-1 to TRBJ1-2, with D perhaps matching TRBD1 (6 bases). Looked up from germline, CDR1 is SQVTM and CDR2 is ANQGSEA. The length of the CDR3 is 13 residues. V shed 2 bases and J shed 6 bases, with 13 bases lying between them. In DNA, the CDR3 is TGCAGCGTTGAAAAGGGGTCAGGGGATGGCTACACCTTC. Protein product: CSVEKGSGDGYTF.

V usage is TRBV19 and J usage is TRBJ1-1; D unresolved. CDR1 LNHDA and CDR2 SQIVND come from the germline V gene (reference sequence). Trimming shortened V by 5 bases and J by 0 bases, and 7 bases separated the two germline ends. CDR3 size: 13 residues. CDR3 protein: CASSSVLNTEAFF. CDR3 DNA sequence: TGTGCCAGTAGTTCGGTATTGAACACTGAAGCTTTCTTT.

The chain is built from TRBV9 and TRBJ2-7, with TRBD1 matching 7 bases. The CDR3 sequence is 14 residues long. With V trimmed by 4 bases and J by 5 bases, 9 bases remained unmatched. Germline V gene sequence: CDR1 SGDLS, CDR2 YYNGEE. The CDR3 DNA reads TGTGCCAGCAGCCCGAGACAGGGTTCCCACGAGCAGTACTTC. Its protein product is CASSPRQGSHEQYF.

This chain joins TRBV2 and TRBJ2-7; 9 bases are a match to TRBD1. From germline, CDR1 is SNHLY and CDR2 FYNNEI. The CDR3 runs 15 residues. The V segment lost 0 bases and the J segment 9 bases; nucleotides outside the gene matches: 9. The CDR3 loop is CASSEASGTGTRQYF. DNA for the CDR3: TGTGCCAGCAGTGAAGCGTCCGGGACAGGGACGCGGCAGTACTTC. Full variable domain (remainder filled in from reference TRBV2 and TRBJ2-7): EPEVTQTPSHQVTQMGQEVILRCVPISNHLYFYWYRQILGQKVEFLVSFYNNEISEKSEIFDDQFSVERPDGSNFTLKIRSTKLEDSAMYFCASSEASGTGTRQYFGPGTRLTVT.

This chain uses TRBV7-2 with TRBJ2-1; TRBD2 might be the D (5 bases). Trimming stripped 0 bases from V and 2 bases from J, with 11 bases between. CDR1 and CDR2 (germline): SGHTA, FQGNSA. The CDR3 covers 16 residues. CDR3 protein: CASSLAAGITYNEQFF. The DNA of the CDR3 is TGTGCCAGCAGCTTAGCGGCCGGGATCACCTACAATGAGCAGTTCTTC. Supplemented by reference TRBV7-2 and TRBJ2-1, the full variable domain reads GAGVSQSPSNKVTEKGKDVELRCDPISGHTALYWYRQSLGQGLEFLIYFQGNSAPDKSGLPSDRFSAERTGGSVSTLTIQRTQQEDSAVYLCASSLAAGITYNEQFFGPGTRLTVL.

The J gene is TRBJ2-2, the V gene TRBV19, with D tentatively TRBD2 (7 bases). V lost 6 bases and J lost 3, with 14 bases in between. The germline V gene has CDR1 LNHDA and CDR2 SQIVND (reference sequence). The CDR3 runs to 15 residues. The CDR3 loop is CASRWGGADTGELFF. As DNA, the CDR3 is TGTGCCAGTAGATGGGGGGGCGCCGACACCGGGGAGCTGTTTTTT.

V gene TRBV7-8 combines with J gene TRBJ2-1; no clear D. This CDR3 has 15 residues. The ends were cut back, 1 base at V and 5 bases at J, with 12 bases in the middle. CDR1 and CDR2 from the germline V gene are SGHVS and FQNEAQ. Here the CDR3 reads CASSLVWQFNNEQFF. The CDR3 DNA follows: TGTGCCAGCAGCTTAGTTTGGCAGTTCAACAATGAGCAGTTCTTC.

This clone appeared once. This rearrangement joins TRBV11-2 to TRBJ1-6, with D possibly TRBD1 on 6 matching bases. Germline V gives CDR1 SGHAT, CDR2 FQNNGV. This CDR3 is built from 16 residues. V shed 4 bases and J shed 10 bases, with 20 bases lying between them. CDR3: CASSSSSGASGSPLHF. CDR3 in DNA: TGTGCCAGCAGCTCGTCATCAGGGGCTAGCGGATCACCCCTCCACTTT.

With respect to this clone: Other nucleotide sequences from this sample produce the same CDR3. The V call is TRBV14, the J call TRBJ1-1; no clear D. Trimming removed 1 base from V and 1 base from J, with 7 bases in between. CDR1 and CDR2 (germline): SGHDN, FVKESK. CDR3 length equals 14 residues. DNA for the CDR3: TGTGCCAGCAGCCAAGTTCGGGGGAACACTGAAGCTTTCTTT. As protein: CASSQVRGNTEAFF.

The rearrangement uses TRBV27 and TRBJ2-3, with TRBD1 matching 7 bases. This CDR3 has 15 residues. V trimming: 2 bases; J trimming: 4 bases; junction bases outside the gene matches: 6. CDR1 is MNHEY and CDR2 is SMNVEV in the germline V gene (reference sequence). The CDR3: CASSLDRVTSDTQYF. For the CDR3, the DNA is TGTGCCAGCAGTTTAGACAGGGTCACATCAGATACGCAGTATTTT.

The chain links TRBV9 to TRBJ1-2, with 8 bases fitting TRBD1. CDR1 and CDR2 (germline): SGDLS, YYNGEE. The V and J ends lost 4 bases and 2 bases, in that order; junction bases with no gene match: 1. The CDR3 runs 13 residues. The CDR3 here is CASSRTGNYGYTF. The CDR3 DNA is TGTGCCAGCAGCAGGACAGGGAACTATGGCTACACCTTC. The whole variable domain, filled in from reference TRBV9 and TRBJ1-2, reads DSGVTQTPKHLITATGQRVTLRCSPRSGDLSVYWYQQSLDQGLQFLIQYYNGEERAKGNILERFSAQQFPDLHSELNLSSLELGDSALYFCASSRTGNYGYTFGSGTRLTVV.

This clone appeared a single time. The chain has TRBV3-1 (or the pseudogene TRBV3-2) and TRBJ2-1; D possibly corresponds to TRBD2 (5 bases). Germline lookup yields CDR1 LGHDT and CDR2 YNNKEL (reference sequence). This CDR3 spans 13 amino acids. V was pared by 0 bases and J by 14 bases, with 14 bases between. This chain's CDR3 is CASSQDWGTRKFF. DNA for the CDR3: TGTGCCAGCAGCCAAGATTGGGGAACTAGGAAGTTCTTC.

The CDR3 region has the DNA TGTGCCAGCGAGACAGGGGAGGGAAACACTGAAGCTTTCTTT. Translated: CASETGEGNTEAFF. V usage is TRBV7-9 and J usage is TRBJ1-1; 8 bases are shared with TRBD1. Germline V gene data show CDR1 as SEHNR and CDR2 as FQNEAQ (reference sequence). This CDR3 comprises 14 residues. V dropped 8 bases and J dropped 2; count of bases not matched to a gene: 7.

In its sample, this clone was seen once. The genes are TRBV6-5 and TRBJ2-7; D may be TRBD1 (5 bases). The length of the CDR3 is 14 residues. From germline, CDR1 is MNHEY and CDR2 SVGAGI. V was trimmed by 0 bases and J by 6 bases, leaving 12 bases between them. The CDR3 protein is CASSYSAGLGEQYF. The CDR3 DNA is TGTGCCAGCAGTTACTCGGCAGGGCTGGGCGAGCAGTACTTC.

The chain employs TRBV4-2 and TRBJ1-2; a weak D match, TRBD1 (5 bases). There are 16 residues in the CDR3. Trimming pared 0 bases from V and 4 bases from J, leaving 15 bases between. CDR1 is LGHNA, CDR2 YNFKEQ, per germline. The DNA of the CDR3 is TGTGCCAGCAGCCAAGAGGATTCAGGGAAGCGCTATGGCTACACCTTC. It is translated as CASSQEDSGKRYGYTF.

This sequence joins TRBV6-1 and TRBJ2-3; D is unresolved. This CDR3 comprises 14 residues. Germline V gene data show CDR1 as MNHNS and CDR2 as SASEGT. V was cut by 2 bases and J by 2 bases, with 8 bases left in between. The CDR3 here is CASSESGLTDTQYF. CDR3 sequence (DNA): TGTGCCAGCAGTGAAAGTGGCCTCACAGATACGCAGTATTTT.

This clone has only one observation. The chain carries TRBV3-1 (or the pseudogene TRBV3-2) and TRBJ2-4; D gene unclear. The CDR3 length is 14 residues. Germline CDR1 and CDR2: LGHDT and YNNKEL (reference sequence). Trimming cost V 2 bases and J 5 bases, with 10 bases left between them. The CDR3 DNA follows: TGTGCCAGCAGCCAAAAGTGGTCAGAAAACATTCAGTACTTC. Translated, it gives CASSQKWSENIQYF.

This chain connects TRBV27 to TRBJ1-2, with D unresolved. V shed 3 bases and J shed 3 bases, with 8 bases lying between them. Germline V gene sequence: CDR1 MNHEY, CDR2 SMNVEV (reference sequence). The CDR3 has 13 amino acids. DNA for the CDR3: TGTGCCAGCAGTTTCGGGAATGACTATGGCTACACCTTC. Amino acids: CASSFGNDYGYTF.

This chain links TRBV30 with TRBJ1-1, with D perhaps matching TRBD1 (5 bases). V lost 2 bases and J lost 5, with 15 bases in between. Germline V gives CDR1 GTSNPN, CDR2 SVGIG (reference sequence). This CDR3 has 14 amino acids. CDR3 in DNA: TGTGCCTGGAGTACCGACAGTGGCGCGACTGAAGCTTTCTTT. Its protein is CAWSTDSGATEAFF.

The V and J genes are TRBV2 and TRBJ1-2; TRBD1 might be the D (5 bases). Germline CDR1 SNHLY, CDR2 FYNNEI. This CDR3 is built from 12 residues. Trimming stripped 6 bases from V and 4 bases from J, with 9 bases between. Here the CDR3 reads CASRDKLYGYTF. The CDR3 nucleotides are TGTGCCAGCAGGGACAAACTCTATGGCTACACCTTC.

The chain links TRBV10-3 to TRBJ1-2, with D possibly TRBD1 on 6 matching bases. Trimming removed 3 bases from V and 5 bases from J, with 13 bases in between. From germline, CDR1 is ENHRY and CDR2 SYGVKD. This CDR3 is built from 14 residues. The CDR3: CAISDATGTYGYTF. The CDR3 coding sequence is TGTGCCATCAGTGATGCCACCGGGACATATGGCTACACCTTC.

In this sample, this clone turned up a few times. The chain carries TRBV23-1 and TRBJ2-5, with 8 bases aligning to TRBD1. TRBV23-1 is treated as an ORF (open reading frame) with a function not yet certain. The CDR3 has 18 amino acids. Trimming at V came to 4 bases and at J to 2 bases, leaving 15 bases not matched to a gene. The CDR3 sequence: CASSLPGQATRIQETQYF. The CDR3 nucleotides are TGCGCCAGCAGTCTTCCGGGACAGGCTACTAGAATACAAGAGACCCAGTACTTC.

This clone has just one count. The rearrangement joins TRBV6-1 to TRBJ2-3; possibly TRBD1 for D (6 bases). The ends were cut back, 3 bases at V and 2 bases at J, with 9 bases in the middle. The CDR3 is made up of 14 amino acids. Germline values: CDR1 MNHNS, CDR2 SASEGT. CDR3 loop: CASSDRGPTDTQYF. DNA for the CDR3: TGTGCCAGCAGTGACAGGGGACCCACAGATACGCAGTATTTT.

The V gene is TRBV7-2, the J gene TRBJ1-3; TRBD1 might be the D (5 bases). Germline lookup yields CDR1 SGHTA and CDR2 FQGNSA. Trimming took 1 base from V and 4 from J, leaving 11 bases between them. The CDR3 is 15 residues long. CDR3 DNA: TGTGCCAGCAGCTTAGGCGGCGGGGCCGGAAACACCATATATTTT. Translation: CASSLGGGAGNTIYF.

The chain employs TRBV7-9 and TRBJ2-5; D uncertain. V lost 8 bases and J 5 bases, leaving 9 bases between the germline ends. The germline V gene encodes CDR1 SEHNR and CDR2 FQNEAQ (reference sequence). This CDR3 contains 11 residues. The CDR3 sequence is CASSEMETQYF. The DNA of the CDR3 is TGTGCCAGCTCGGAGATGGAGACCCAGTACTTC. Full variable domain (outside the CDR3, taken from reference TRBV7-9 and TRBJ2-5): DTGVSQNPRHKITKRGQNVTFRCDPISEHNRLYWYRQTLGQGPEFLTYFQNEAQLEKSRLLSDRFSAERPKGSFSTLEIQRTEQGDSAMYLCASSEMETQYFGPGTRLLVL.

This clone showed up just once. This sequence joins TRBV4-1 and TRBJ2-5, with D possibly TRBD2 on 7 matching bases. Germline CDR1 and CDR2: MGHRA and YSYEKL. CDR3 length equals 13 residues. V lost 6 bases and J 5 bases, leaving 13 bases between the germline ends. CDR3 region: CASSRAGAETQYF. The CDR3 nucleotides are TGCGCCAGCAGTCGGGCGGGGGCGGAGACCCAGTACTTC.

The chain couples TRBV9 to TRBJ2-5; maybe TRBD1 (5 bases). The V and J ends lost 0 bases and 5 bases respectively, with 11 bases between them. CDR1 SGDLS and CDR2 YYNGEE come from the germline V gene. The CDR3 consists of 14 residues. DNA of the CDR3: TGTGCCAGCAGCGTAGAAGGGGTAAAGGAGACCCAGTACTTC. Translation gives CASSVEGVKETQYF.

The rearrangement uses TRBV7-9 and TRBJ1-1; no definite D call. CDR1 and CDR2 from the germline V gene are SEHNR and FQNEAQ (reference sequence). The V gene lost 5 bases and the J gene lost 3 bases, with 16 bases spanning the gap. The CDR3 covers 15 residues. CDR3 in DNA: TGTGCCAGCAGCCCACGTACGGGAGGGTACACTGAAGCTTTCTTT. Protein sequence: CASSPRTGGYTEAFF.